This is a list of T cell receptor beta chains from one sample in a study of post-analysis software for immune sequencing data. TCRdb re-analysed the PCR reads in MiXCR, keeping a single row per CDR3 protein. The sample carries about 770,000 distinct CDR3 sequences, under 60% recorded once. Sequencing used blood. All receptors come from a girl aged 10-17 years with multiple sclerosis. Both conserved end residues are part of each CDR3. A D gene is named only where the DNA matches it firmly. Clone size is stated in some rows and not others, as once, few, many or a class when expanded.

d_call: -
j_call: TRBJ2-5
v_call: TRBV12-3/TRBV12-4
clone_size: many
cdr3_aa: CASSPREETQYF
cdr3_nt: TGTGCCAGCAGTCCCAGGGAAGAGACCCAGTACTTC

d_call: TRBD2
j_call: TRBJ2-7
v_call: TRBV6-1
clone_size: -
cdr3_aa: CASSPLGGTSPNYEQYF
cdr3_nt: TGTGCCAGCAGTCCTCTTGGGGGGACTAGCCCCAACTACGAGCAGTACTTC

d_call: -
j_call: TRBJ2-5
v_call: TRBV7-2
clone_size: few
cdr3_aa: CATGHGGYQETQYF
cdr3_nt: TGTGCCACCGGGCATGGGGGGTACCAAGAGACCCAGTACTTC

d_call: TRBD2
j_call: TRBJ2-1
v_call: TRBV5-1
clone_size: -
cdr3_aa: CASSLRLADHATFSYNEQFF
cdr3_nt: TGCGCCAGCAGCTTGAGGCTAGCGGACCACGCTACCTTCTCCTACAATGAGCAGTTCTTC

d_call: -
j_call: TRBJ2-4
v_call: TRBV7-2
clone_size: -
cdr3_aa: CASSRGQTGEQYF
cdr3_nt: TGTGCCAGCAGCAGAGGACAGACCGGTGAGCAGTACTTC

d_call: TRBD2
j_call: TRBJ2-7
v_call: TRBV6-5
clone_size: -
cdr3_aa: CASNRGSLDEQYF
cdr3_nt: TGTGCCAGCAATCGCGGGAGTTTGGATGAGCAGTACTTC

d_call: -
j_call: TRBJ2-7
v_call: TRBV15
clone_size: -
cdr3_aa: CATSSPGAGNSYEQYF
cdr3_nt: TGTGCCACCAGCAGCCCTGGGGCAGGGAACTCCTACGAGCAGTACTTC

d_call: TRBD2
j_call: TRBJ2-5
v_call: TRBV20-1
clone_size: few
cdr3_aa: CSARDPGTSGSMGETQYF
cdr3_nt: TGCAGTGCTAGAGACCCCGGGACTAGCGGGAGTATGGGGGAGACCCAGTACTTC

d_call: -
j_call: TRBJ2-6
v_call: TRBV12-3/TRBV12-4
clone_size: -
cdr3_aa: CASRPGLGGANVLTF
cdr3_nt: TGTGCCAGCAGACCAGGGTTGGGTGGGGCCAACGTCCTGACTTTC

d_call: -
j_call: TRBJ2-1
v_call: TRBV11-1
clone_size: -
cdr3_aa: CASGAVTYNEQFF
cdr3_nt: TGTGCCAGCGGAGCGGTGACCTACAATGAGCAGTTCTTC

d_call: TRBD2
j_call: TRBJ2-7
v_call: TRBV27
clone_size: few
cdr3_aa: CASSTRLAGVYEQYF
cdr3_nt: TGTGCCAGCAGTACACGACTAGCGGGAGTCTACGAGCAGTACTTC

d_call: -
j_call: TRBJ2-3
v_call: TRBV5-1
clone_size: -
cdr3_aa: CASSWGQSDTDTQYF
cdr3_nt: TGCGCCAGCAGCTGGGGACAAAGCGACACAGATACGCAGTATTTT

d_call: -
j_call: TRBJ2-7
v_call: TRBV12-3/TRBV12-4
clone_size: -
cdr3_aa: CASSQGWGSEQYF
cdr3_nt: TGTGCCAGCTCCCAAGGATGGGGCAGCGAGCAGTACTTC

d_call: TRBD1
j_call: TRBJ1-2
v_call: TRBV12-3/TRBV12-4
clone_size: -
cdr3_aa: CASSTGTGGYGYTF
cdr3_nt: TGTGCCAGCAGTACCGGGACAGGGGGCTATGGCTACACCTTC

d_call: TRBD1
j_call: TRBJ1-1
v_call: TRBV18
clone_size: -
cdr3_aa: CASSAIPGQGNTEAFF
cdr3_nt: TGTGCCAGCTCAGCAATTCCGGGACAGGGGAACACTGAAGCTTTCTTT

d_call: TRBD1
j_call: TRBJ1-6
v_call: TRBV12-3/TRBV12-4
clone_size: -
cdr3_aa: CAGGQGGSPLHF
cdr3_nt: TGTGCTGGGGGACAGGGGGGCTCACCCCTCCACTTT

d_call: -
j_call: TRBJ1-5
v_call: TRBV18
clone_size: -
cdr3_aa: CASSTDNQPQHF
cdr3_nt: TGTGCCAGCTCAACGGACAACCAGCCCCAGCATTTT

d_call: -
j_call: TRBJ1-4
v_call: TRBV7-2
clone_size: few
cdr3_aa: CASSRGGLEKLFF
cdr3_nt: TGTGCCAGCTCCCGGGGAGGGCTCGAAAAACTGTTTTTT

d_call: -
j_call: TRBJ2-6
v_call: TRBV20-1
clone_size: -
cdr3_aa: CSAAGVGANVLTF
cdr3_nt: TGCAGTGCTGCCGGGGTTGGGGCCAACGTCCTGACTTTC

d_call: TRBD2
j_call: TRBJ2-3
v_call: TRBV29-1
clone_size: -
cdr3_aa: CSIGLEAQYF
cdr3_nt: TGCAGCATCGGACTAGAGGCGCAGTATTTT

d_call: -
j_call: TRBJ2-1
v_call: TRBV29-1
clone_size: -
cdr3_aa: CSVGGITNEQVF
cdr3_nt: TGCAGCGTTGGAGGGATAACGAATGAGCAGGTCTTC

d_call: -
j_call: TRBJ2-5
v_call: TRBV5-8
clone_size: -
cdr3_aa: CARETPPMETQYF
cdr3_nt: TGTGCTAGGGAGACCCCTCCCATGGAGACCCAGTACTTC

d_call: -
j_call: TRBJ2-3
v_call: TRBV5-1
clone_size: few
cdr3_aa: CASSMWLGDTQYF
cdr3_nt: TGCGCCAGCAGCATGTGGCTTGGAGATACGCAGTATTTT

d_call: -
j_call: TRBJ1-2
v_call: TRBV6-6
clone_size: -
cdr3_aa: CASSYSGRVGGYTF
cdr3_nt: TGTGCCAGCAGTTACTCGGGCAGGGTGGGTGGCTACACCTTC

d_call: -
j_call: TRBJ2-1
v_call: TRBV4-2
clone_size: few
cdr3_aa: CASSQEGNSGLRSSYNEQFF
cdr3_nt: TGTGCCAGCAGCCAAGAAGGGAATAGCGGCCTAAGGAGCTCCTACAATGAGCAGTTCTTC

d_call: -
j_call: TRBJ2-4
v_call: TRBV6-1
clone_size: -
cdr3_aa: CASSGTGQSPLAKNIQYF
cdr3_nt: TGTGCCAGCAGTGGGACCGGACAGAGTCCTTTAGCCAAAAACATTCAGTACTTC

d_call: -
j_call: TRBJ2-5
v_call: TRBV7-6
clone_size: few
cdr3_aa: CASSWETERQETQYF
cdr3_nt: TGTGCCAGCAGCTGGGAAACAGAGAGGCAAGAGACCCAGTACTTC

d_call: -
j_call: TRBJ2-5
v_call: TRBV7-2
clone_size: -
cdr3_aa: CASSSQGWVGETQYF
cdr3_nt: TGTGCCAGCAGCTCACAGGGATGGGTCGGAGAGACCCAGTACTTC

d_call: -
j_call: TRBJ2-7
v_call: TRBV6-2/TRBV6-3
clone_size: -
cdr3_aa: CASSSNHGSGYGYEQYF
cdr3_nt: TGTGCCAGCAGCTCCAACCATGGTAGTGGCTATGGCTACGAGCAGTACTTC

d_call: TRBD1
j_call: TRBJ1-2
v_call: TRBV20-1
clone_size: -
cdr3_aa: CSARDLGQGRFRGYTF
cdr3_nt: TGCAGTGCTAGAGATCTGGGACAGGGAAGATTTAGGGGCTACACCTTC

d_call: -
j_call: TRBJ2-7
v_call: TRBV3-1
clone_size: many
cdr3_aa: CASSQDLVSYEQYF
cdr3_nt: TGTGCCAGCAGCCAAGATCTGGTCTCCTACGAGCAGTACTTC

d_call: TRBD1
j_call: TRBJ2-7
v_call: TRBV6-1
clone_size: -
cdr3_aa: CASIDRVCYEQYF
cdr3_nt: TGTGCCAGCATAGACAGGGTTTGCTACGAGCAGTACTTC

d_call: TRBD1
j_call: TRBJ1-6
v_call: TRBV6-5
clone_size: few
cdr3_aa: CASSGGGSPLHF
cdr3_nt: TGTGCCAGTTCAGGGGGCGGTTCACCCCTCCACTTT

d_call: -
j_call: TRBJ1-2
v_call: TRBV7-3
clone_size: -
cdr3_aa: CTSSLRSGLRSGYTF
cdr3_nt: TGTACCAGCAGCTTAAGGTCGGGGCTTAGGTCTGGCTACACCTTC

d_call: TRBD1
j_call: TRBJ1-1
v_call: TRBV4-1
clone_size: once
cdr3_aa: CASSYGQGSTEAFF
cdr3_nt: TGCGCCAGCAGCTATGGACAGGGAAGCACTGAAGCTTTCTTT

d_call: -
j_call: TRBJ1-5
v_call: TRBV9
clone_size: few
cdr3_aa: CASSGGGRLQPQHF
cdr3_nt: TGTGCCAGCAGCGGAGGCGGACGGTTACAGCCCCAGCATTTT

d_call: -
j_call: TRBJ2-1
v_call: TRBV9
clone_size: few
cdr3_aa: CASSVAVAVYNEQFF
cdr3_nt: TGTGCCAGCAGCGTAGCAGTAGCGGTATACAATGAGCAGTTCTTC

d_call: -
j_call: TRBJ1-1
v_call: TRBV7-9
clone_size: few
cdr3_aa: CASSSPGGVNTEAFF
cdr3_nt: TGTGCCAGCAGCTCCCCCGGAGGGGTGAACACTGAAGCTTTCTTT

d_call: -
j_call: TRBJ1-2
v_call: TRBV7-2
clone_size: few
cdr3_aa: CASGGGLGYTF
cdr3_nt: TGTGCCAGCGGGGGGGGCCTTGGCTACACCTTC

d_call: -
j_call: TRBJ2-4
v_call: TRBV12-3/TRBV12-4
clone_size: -
cdr3_aa: CASSPLGQLYKNIQYF
cdr3_nt: TGTGCCAGCAGTCCCCTCGGACAGCTCTACAAAAACATTCAGTACTTC

d_call: TRBD1
j_call: TRBJ1-1
v_call: TRBV5-5
clone_size: -
cdr3_aa: CASSSQGVDTEAFF
cdr3_nt: TGTGCCAGCAGCTCCCAGGGGGTCGACACTGAAGCTTTCTTT

d_call: TRBD2
j_call: TRBJ2-1
v_call: TRBV20-1
clone_size: -
cdr3_aa: CSARPSGRPYNEQFF
cdr3_nt: TGCAGTGCTAGGCCTAGCGGGAGGCCATACAATGAGCAGTTCTTC

d_call: -
j_call: TRBJ2-1
v_call: TRBV4-2
clone_size: few
cdr3_aa: CASSPGMIYEQFF
cdr3_nt: TGTGCCAGCAGCCCCGGGATGATTTATGAGCAGTTCTTC

d_call: -
j_call: TRBJ2-1
v_call: TRBV9
clone_size: few
cdr3_aa: CASSGSSSSYNEQFF
cdr3_nt: TGTGCCAGCAGCGGTAGCTCTAGCTCCTACAATGAGCAGTTCTTC

d_call: -
j_call: TRBJ2-7
v_call: TRBV5-1
clone_size: -
cdr3_aa: CAGSLSSPSYEQYF
cdr3_nt: TGCGCCGGCAGCTTGAGTTCGCCCTCCTACGAGCAGTACTTC

d_call: TRBD2
j_call: TRBJ2-1
v_call: TRBV12-3/TRBV12-4
clone_size: few
cdr3_aa: CASSPRLAGAEDEQFF
cdr3_nt: TGTGCCAGCAGTCCCCGACTAGCGGGAGCCGAAGATGAGCAGTTCTTC

d_call: -
j_call: TRBJ2-7
v_call: TRBV10-1
clone_size: -
cdr3_aa: CAGSEYEGYEQYF
cdr3_nt: TGCGCCGGCAGTGAATATGAGGGCTACGAGCAGTACTTC

d_call: -
j_call: TRBJ1-5
v_call: TRBV7-9
clone_size: -
cdr3_aa: CASSLGGEYLPQHF
cdr3_nt: TGTGCCAGCAGCTTGGGGGGGGAGTATCTGCCCCAGCATTTT